The present TCR beta chain was sequenced within a study of T cells in Graves' hyperthyroidism and ophthalmopathy (dated by TCRdb to between 2018 and 2021). About the study as a whole: Peripheral blood was sampled at the time of initial diagnosis, prior to any treatment. An independent validation cohort of under 20 hyperthyroidism patients and approximately 17 patients who later progressed to ophthalmopathy tested prospective prediction of ophthalmopathy. The 100 or so discovery patients were randomly split 7:3 into training and test sets. In addition, the study compared T-cell repertoires in thyroid tissue and in blood from roughly 6 Graves' hyperthyroidism patients. After blood sampling, hyperthyroidism patients were treated with methimazole at a starting dose of 30 mg daily, and ophthalmopathy patients were treated with high-dose intravenous methylprednisolone. The paper describes TCR Vbeta CDR3 sequencing of 140 or so peripheral blood samples, made up of some 40 ophthalmopathy patients, 70 to 80 hyperthyroidism patients and roughly 17 progressor patients. To identify TCR V-J signatures that set the groups apart, the researchers used a discovery cohort of 100 or so patients, made up of about 44 with Graves' ophthalmopathy and about 60 with stable Graves' hyperthyroidism.

In the germline V gene (reference sequence), CDR1 corresponds to DFQATT and CDR2 to SNEGSKA. V loses 7 bases of germline sequence and J loses 5 bases, and the interval between the two ends is 14 bases. The CDR3, from cysteine to phenylalanine, totals 12 residues. Of the read, only the CDR3 DNA is kept; its 36 bases are in frame from base 1. What the study reported, not specific to this receptor: No statistical method was used to fix the sample size in advance, and group allocation was not hidden from the investigators. Blood samples also contained most of the expanded thyroid clonotypes (frequency above 0.001), which suggests that blood repertoires may reflect thyroid immune responses. In cross-validation, a model built on a 13 V-J signature told ophthalmopathy apart from stable hyperthyroidism with roughly 87% sensitivity and approximately 84% specificity, and in testing the same model reached 80%/75%. During validation, the model predicted progression to ophthalmopathy a median of roughly 7.1 months ahead of onset, with around 70% sensitivity and about 72% specificity.

This clonotype came up many times. Its target antigen remains unknown. The sample holds no much larger clone one base away, and base qualities are not on file. Stable Graves' hyperthyroidism was defined as the absence of progression to ophthalmopathy over 18 months of follow-up. The hyperthyroidism patients were between 18 and 65 years old and newly diagnosed, with a disease duration of less than 2 months. The study excluded patients with uncontrolled infections, other autoimmune diseases, pregnancy or lactation. Diagnoses relied on clinical symptoms, serum thyroxine and TRAb, thyroid ultrasound and orbital computed tomography. Ficoll-Paque density gradient centrifugation was used to isolate PBMCs from 8 to 10 ml of fresh peripheral blood. Total RNA was extracted with Trizol reagent, and quality was checked on an Agilent 2100 Bioanalyzer. The TCR beta CDR3 regions were amplified from RNA transcripts. The first round of RT-PCR for the TCR CDR3 was performed with the HTBI primer set and the Qiagen OneStep RT-PCR kit. Libraries were constructed in a second round of multiplex PCR, after which size selection and purification were carried out. Sequencing of the libraries was done on an Illumina HiSeq2000 using paired-end 100 bp reads. Per the authors' processing: SOAPnuke was used to process the raw data, throwing out any read that contained adapters or uncalled bases, had a mean Phred below 15, or lacked an exact constant-primer or identifier match. High-quality paired reads were merged with COPE v1.2.5, and unique nucleotide sequences were defined as clonotypes. MiTCR v1.1 was used to align the clonotypes against IMGT TRBV, TRBD and TRBJ reference segments. Only V-J combinations with frequency above 0.0001, covering 99% to 99.2% of repertoires, were analysed. The TCS score was defined as F50 (clonal expansion) divided by E x V (chaos), with BLOSUM62-based TCRdist calculated between CDR3 peptides within each V-J. Welch's t-statistics and random forest reduced roughly 530 V-J features to 10 to 15, which were used in a naive Bayes classifier (R e1071). TCRdb trimmed the raw reads at Q25, called clones with MiXCR and kept productive beta chains. Records with the same CDR3 protein are collapsed into one entry carrying the most frequent genes and DNA. The V and J calls shown here were made by TCRdb, not taken from the authors' results. The sample data list 300,000 to 400,000 distinct CDR3 sequences, and 18% of these were observed just once. The ten largest account for 45% to 55% of the sample.

The TCR was taken from a woman aged 45-59 years with Graves' hyperthyroidism. Sequenced sample: blood. The chain uses TRBV20-1 and TRBJ1-1; no D gene can be assigned with confidence. The CDR3 is CSGHTFGTEAFF. The sequenced DNA is TGCAGTGGTCATACCTTCGGGACTGAAGCTTTCTTT.